These 21 T cell receptor beta chains were sequenced from one sample in a study of CD8 T cells in Susac syndrome. Reverse transcription of about 0.5 to 1 ug RNA used random hexamers. TCRdb independently ran MiXCR on the immunoSEQ multiplex PCR reads; one entry per CDR3 protein. In the table there are over 130,000 distinct CDR3 sequences, around 95% of which are singletons. The specimen was CD4+ T cells from PBMCs. These TCRs come from a human donor with multiple sclerosis.

The chain recombines TRBV5-1 with TRBJ2-2, with D possibly TRBD1 on 5 matching bases. This CDR3 spans 15 amino acids. Germline CDR1 reads SGHRS; CDR2 reads YFSETQ. Between the trimmed V and J ends, which lost 0 bases and 1 base, there was a span of 7 bases. This chain's CDR3 is CASSLEGLNTGELFF. CDR3 nucleotide sequence: TGCGCCAGCAGCTTGGAGGGGCTGAACACCGGGGAGCTGTTTTTT.

V is TRBV12-3 or TRBV12-4 and J is TRBJ2-5, with TRBD2 matching 14 bases. This CDR3 is 16 amino acids long. Germline trimming cut 6 bases from V and 5 bases from J; bases unmatched to any gene: 8. The CDR3 region has the DNA TGTGCCAGCAGCCTGACTAGCGGGGGGGGTCGGGAGACCCAGTACTTC. It encodes CASSLTSGGGRETQYF.

V gene TRBV30 combines with J gene TRBJ2-7, with D tentatively TRBD2 (6 bases). The V and J ends lost 1 base and 0 bases respectively, with 10 bases between them. The CDR3 length is 14 residues. Germline V gene lookup returns CDR1 GTSNPN and CDR2 SVGIG (reference sequence). This CDR3 is CAWSGAGGSYEQYF. The CDR3 DNA reads TGTGCCTGGAGTGGCGCCGGGGGCTCCTACGAGCAGTACTTC.

The rearrangement links TRBV2 to TRBJ2-7; TRBD2 matches at 11 bases. Trimming removed 5 bases from V and 2 bases from J; junction bases left unmatched: 8. The CDR3 length is 16 residues. Per germline, CDR1 SNHLY and CDR2 FYNNEI. CDR3 sequence: CASSPSGRMFTYEQYF. For the CDR3, the DNA is TGTGCCAGCAGTCCTAGCGGGAGGATGTTCACCTACGAGCAGTACTTC.

This rearrangement joins TRBV27 to TRBJ1-1; 7 nucleotides agree with TRBD1. V gave up 6 bases and J gave up 4 bases; unmatched junction bases: 14. The CDR3 is made up of 16 amino acids. Germline V gene data show CDR1 as MNHEY and CDR2 as SMNVEV (reference sequence). For the CDR3, the DNA is TGTGCCAGCAGGAAACCCCGACAGGGTGTGAGCACTGAAGCTTTCTTT. It specifies CASRKPRQGVSTEAFF.

This rearrangement joins TRBV20-1 to TRBJ2-1; 9 bases match TRBD2. The J segment lost 5 bases and the V segment lost 4 bases, leaving 12 bases of the junction unmatched. The CDR3 consists of 16 residues. Germline-derived CDR1 and CDR2 are DFQATT and SNEGSKA (reference sequence). The CDR3 bases are TGCAGTGCTACCGGAGTAGCGGGGGTCCTGAACAATGAGCAGTTCTTC. Its protein is CSATGVAGVLNNEQFF.

The table lists this clonotype with a few counts. The V and J genes are TRBV4-3 and TRBJ2-3; no clear D gene. The CDR3 is made up of 14 amino acids. With 1 base removed from V and 4 bases from J, the gap between germline ends came to 9 bases. Germline-derived CDR1 and CDR2 are LGHNA and YSLEER. As DNA, the CDR3 is TGCGCCAGCAGCCAAGTCTTCTTCTCAGATACGCAGTATTTT. Amino acid sequence: CASSQVFFSDTQYF.

This chain connects TRBV15 to TRBJ2-1; D uncertain. CDR1 LNHNV and CDR2 YYDKDF come from the germline V gene (reference sequence). V lost 3 bases and J lost 5, with 14 bases in between. This CDR3 region has 15 residues. CDR3 bases: TGTGCCACCAGCAGGGACGCCCTCCCCAACAATGAGCAGTTCTTC. Translation gives CATSRDALPNNEQFF.

This clonotype was seen once. The chain combines TRBV7-3 with TRBJ2-1; 7 nucleotides align to TRBD2. J was trimmed by 5 bases and V by 3 bases; bases with no gene match: 7. CDR1 and CDR2 (germline): SGHTA, FQGTGA. This CDR3 is 15 amino acids long. CDR3 amino acids: CASSFMGLRDNEQFF. DNA of the CDR3: TGTGCCAGCAGCTTTATGGGACTACGCGACAATGAGCAGTTCTTC.

A few counts support this clonotype. One end of the junction does not line up with germline, which may come from a read error. This chain links TRBV9 with TRBJ2-5; D not certain. The germline CDR1 and CDR2 sequences are SGDLS and YYNGEE. The CDR3 runs 12 residues. The CDR3 sequence: CASSVVGETQYF. CDR3 bases: TGTGCCAGCAGTGTAGTTGGAGAGACCCAGTACTTC.

V gene TRBV20-1 combines with J gene TRBJ2-1; 10 nucleotides agree with TRBD2. Germline-derived CDR1 and CDR2 are DFQATT and SNEGSKA (reference sequence). The CDR3 runs to 15 residues. V shed 3 bases and J 8 bases; nucleotides not matched to a gene: 10. The DNA for the CDR3 is TGCAGTGCTAGTGGAAAAACTAGCGGGACGTATGAGCAGTTCTTC. Translating gives CSASGKTSGTYEQFF.

This clonotype was counted once. This chain connects TRBV27 to TRBJ2-7, with 9 nucleotides matching TRBD1. The CDR3 has 15 amino acids. CDR1 MNHEY and CDR2 SMNVEV come from the germline V gene (reference sequence). J lost 8 bases, V lost 2 bases, and 10 bases had no gene match. The CDR3 DNA is TGTGCCAGCAGTTTAATTCAGGGTACAGGGGGCAAGCAGTACTTC. Protein: CASSLIQGTGGKQYF.

This chain links TRBV2 with TRBJ2-1; D uncertain. Germline CDR1 reads SNHLY; CDR2 reads FYNNEI. V lost 7 bases and J 7 bases, leaving 11 bases between the germline ends. The CDR3 contains 12 residues. Here the CDR3 reads CASKPEQNEQFF. The CDR3 DNA sequence: TGTGCCAGCAAGCCAGAGCAAAATGAGCAGTTCTTC.

The chain couples TRBV15 to TRBJ2-7; tentative D call: TRBD1 (7 bases). Trimming stripped 4 bases from V and 5 bases from J, with 18 bases between. Per the germline V gene, CDR1 is LNHNV and CDR2 is YYDKDF (reference sequence). The CDR3 loop spans 15 amino acids. The CDR3 DNA is TGTGCCACCAGCATCTCTATCCAGGGGGGCCACGAGCAGTACTTC. Protein sequence: CATSISIQGGHEQYF.

J is TRBJ1-6 and V is TRBV6-6, with D perhaps matching TRBD1 (5 bases). The CDR3 has 14 amino acids. Germline values: CDR1 MNHNY, CDR2 SVGAGI (reference sequence). Trimming removed 5 bases at V and 7 bases at J, with 12 bases between. CDR3 sequence (DNA): TGTGCCAGCAGTGGCGGGCAGGGCAATTCACCCCTCCACTTT. It yields the protein CASSGGQGNSPLHF.

The chain has TRBV9 and TRBJ2-7; 10 bases match TRBD1. Germline trimming cut 0 bases from V and 6 bases from J; bases unmatched to any gene: 3. The CDR3 is 14 residues long. Germline V CDR1 and CDR2: SGDLS, YYNGEE. The CDR3 nucleotides are TGTGCCAGCAGCGTAGCGGGACAGGGGAGCGAGCAGTACTTC. Amino acid sequence: CASSVAGQGSEQYF.

The chain uses TRBV7-9 and TRBJ2-3; D remains ambiguous. Germline V lookup: CDR1 SEHNR, CDR2 FQNEAQ (reference sequence). This CDR3 is 13 amino acids long. Trimming removed 4 bases from V and 6 bases from J, with 11 bases in between. The CDR3, as DNA: TGTGCCAGCAGCTCCGAGATGGGGGATACGCAGTATTTT. This translates into CASSSEMGDTQYF.

For the CDR3, the DNA is TGCAGCGCCCGGGGGTCCCCCTACGAGCAGTACTTC. It is translated as CSARGSPYEQYF. This chain joins TRBV29-1 and TRBJ2-7; tentative D call: TRBD2 (6 bases). The V end lost 7 bases, the J end lost 2 bases, and 12 bases lay between the germline ends. There are 12 residues in the CDR3. Germline CDR1 reads SQVTM; CDR2 reads ANQGSEA.

The CDR3 here is CASSSYARGLGYGYTF. CDR3 bases: TGTGCCAGCAGTTCCTACGCCAGGGGGCTTGGGTATGGCTACACCTTC. The chain recombines TRBV28 with TRBJ1-2, with 8 bases matching TRBD1. Per germline, CDR1 MDHEN and CDR2 SYDVKM. Trimming at V came to 4 bases and at J to 5 bases, leaving 12 bases not matched to a gene. The CDR3 is 16 amino acids.

This clonotype was detected only once. CDR3 DNA sequence: TGTGCCAGCAGCCCCAGGGACGCCCATGGGGGCTACACCTTC. Translation: CASSPRDAHGGYTF. J is TRBJ1-2 and V is TRBV12-3 or TRBV12-4, with a possible D match to TRBD1 (5 bases). CDR3 length: 14 residues. Trimming took off 6 bases at V and 8 bases at J, with 19 bases between the two ends.

The V and J genes are TRBV15 and TRBJ1-4; no clear D gene. V shed 5 bases and J shed 6 bases, with 13 bases lying between them. This CDR3 is 14 amino acids long. Germline loops: CDR1 LNHNV, CDR2 YYDKDF (reference sequence). The CDR3 sequence is CATSRSRAYEKLFF. In DNA form, the CDR3 reads TGTGCCACCAGCCGTAGTAGGGCGTATGAAAAACTGTTTTTT.